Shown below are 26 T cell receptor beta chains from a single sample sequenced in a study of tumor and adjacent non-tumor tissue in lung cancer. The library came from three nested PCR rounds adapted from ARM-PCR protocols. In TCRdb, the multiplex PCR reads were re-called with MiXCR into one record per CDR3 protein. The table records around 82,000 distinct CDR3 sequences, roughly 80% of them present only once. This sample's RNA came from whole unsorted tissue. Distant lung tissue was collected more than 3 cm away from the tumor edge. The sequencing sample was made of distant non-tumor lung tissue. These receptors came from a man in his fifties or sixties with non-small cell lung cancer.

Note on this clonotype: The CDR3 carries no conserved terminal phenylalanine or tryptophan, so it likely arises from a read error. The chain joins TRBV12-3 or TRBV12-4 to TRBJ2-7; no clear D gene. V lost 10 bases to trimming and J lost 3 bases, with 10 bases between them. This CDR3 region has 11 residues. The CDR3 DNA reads TGTGCCATCAGGAAAAACTACGAGCAGTACATC. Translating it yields CAIRKNYEQYI.

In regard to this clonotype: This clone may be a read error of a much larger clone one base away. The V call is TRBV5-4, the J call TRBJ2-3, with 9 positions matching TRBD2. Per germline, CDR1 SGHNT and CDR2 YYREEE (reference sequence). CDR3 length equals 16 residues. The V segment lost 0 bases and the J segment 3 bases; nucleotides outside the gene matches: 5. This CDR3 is CASSLVAGAGTDTQYF. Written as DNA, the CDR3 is TGTGCCAGCAGCTTGGTAGCGGGAGCGGGGACAGATACGCAGTATTTT.

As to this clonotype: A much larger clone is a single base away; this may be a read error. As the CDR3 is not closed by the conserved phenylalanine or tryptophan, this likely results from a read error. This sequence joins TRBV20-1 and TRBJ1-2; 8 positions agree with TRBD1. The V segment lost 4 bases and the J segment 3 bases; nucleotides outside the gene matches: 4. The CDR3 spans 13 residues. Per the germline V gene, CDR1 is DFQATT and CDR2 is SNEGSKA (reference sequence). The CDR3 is CSAKTGADYGYTS. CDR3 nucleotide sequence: TGCAGTGCTAAGACAGGGGCCGACTATGGCTACACCTCC.

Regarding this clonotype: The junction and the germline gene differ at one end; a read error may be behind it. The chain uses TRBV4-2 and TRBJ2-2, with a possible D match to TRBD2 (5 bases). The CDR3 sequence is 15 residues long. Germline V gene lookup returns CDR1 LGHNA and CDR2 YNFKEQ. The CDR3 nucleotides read TGTGCCAGCAGCCAAGCGAATAATGTGCCCGGGGAGCTGTTTTTC. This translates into CASSQANNVPGELFF.

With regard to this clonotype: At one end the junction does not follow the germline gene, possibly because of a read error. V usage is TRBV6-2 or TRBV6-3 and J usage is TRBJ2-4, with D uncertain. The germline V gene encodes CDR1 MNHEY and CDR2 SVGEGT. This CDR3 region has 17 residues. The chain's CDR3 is CASSYSMEGGTLSIQYF. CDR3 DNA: TGTGCCAGTAGTTACTCGATGGAAGGCGGTACGTTAAGCATTCAGTACTTC.

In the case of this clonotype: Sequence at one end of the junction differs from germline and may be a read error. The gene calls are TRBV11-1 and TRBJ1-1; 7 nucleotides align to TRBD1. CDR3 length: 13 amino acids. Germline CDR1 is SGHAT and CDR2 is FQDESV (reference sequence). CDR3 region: CASSTQGGTEVFF. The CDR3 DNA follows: TGTGCCAGCAGCACCCAGGGGGGCACTGAAGTTTTCTTT. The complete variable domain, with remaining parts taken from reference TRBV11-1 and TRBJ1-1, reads EAEVAQSPRYKITEKSQAVAFWCDPISGHATLYWYRQILGQGPELLVQFQDESVVDDSQLPKDRFSAERLKGVDSTLKIQPAELGDSAMYLCASSTQGGTEVFFGQGTRLTVV.

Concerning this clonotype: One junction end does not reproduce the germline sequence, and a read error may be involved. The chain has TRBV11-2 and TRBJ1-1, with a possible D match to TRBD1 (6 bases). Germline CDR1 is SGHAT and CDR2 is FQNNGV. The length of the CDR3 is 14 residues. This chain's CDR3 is CVSSLAPGTRGAFF. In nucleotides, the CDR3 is TGTGTCAGCAGCTTAGCCCCCGGGACACGAGGGGCTTTCTTT.

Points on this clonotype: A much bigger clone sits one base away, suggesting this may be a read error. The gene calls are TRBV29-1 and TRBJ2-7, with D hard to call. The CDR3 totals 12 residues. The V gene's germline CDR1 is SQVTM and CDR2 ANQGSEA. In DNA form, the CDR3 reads TGCTGCGTTGGTAAGAGCCCCTACGAGCAGTACTTC. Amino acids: CCVGKSPYEQYF.

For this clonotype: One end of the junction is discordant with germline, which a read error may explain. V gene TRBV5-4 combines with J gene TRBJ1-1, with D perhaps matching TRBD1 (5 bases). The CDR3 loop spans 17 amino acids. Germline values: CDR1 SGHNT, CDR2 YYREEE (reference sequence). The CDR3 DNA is TGTGCCAGCAACGCCGGTCGACTGGGACGAGGCGGCACTGAAACTTTCTTT. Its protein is CASNAGRLGRGGTETFF.

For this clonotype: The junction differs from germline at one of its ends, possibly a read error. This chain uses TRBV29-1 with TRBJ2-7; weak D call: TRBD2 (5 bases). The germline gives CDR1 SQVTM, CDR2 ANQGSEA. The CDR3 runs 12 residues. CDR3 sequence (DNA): TGCCGCGTGGAGGCACTGAGTTACGAGCAGTACTTC. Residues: CRVEALSYEQYF.

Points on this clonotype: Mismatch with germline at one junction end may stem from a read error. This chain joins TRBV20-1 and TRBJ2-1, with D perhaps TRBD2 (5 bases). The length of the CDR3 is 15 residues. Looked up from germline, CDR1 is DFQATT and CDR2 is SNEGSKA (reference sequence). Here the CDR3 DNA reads TGCAGTACTAGAGGGCTAACCACCTCCTACAATGAGCAGTTCTTC. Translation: CSTRGLTTSYNEQFF.

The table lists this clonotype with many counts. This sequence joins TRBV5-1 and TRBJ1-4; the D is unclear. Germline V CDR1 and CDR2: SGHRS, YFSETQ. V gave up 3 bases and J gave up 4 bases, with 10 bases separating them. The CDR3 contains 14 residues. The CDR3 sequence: CASSSALGNEKLFF. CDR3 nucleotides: TGCGCCAGCAGCTCGGCGTTGGGTAATGAAAAACTGTTTTTT.

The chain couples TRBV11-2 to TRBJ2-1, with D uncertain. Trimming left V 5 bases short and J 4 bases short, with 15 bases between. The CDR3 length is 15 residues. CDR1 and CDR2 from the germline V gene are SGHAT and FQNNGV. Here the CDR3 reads CASSDVKESYNEQFF. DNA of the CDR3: TGTGCCAGCAGCGACGTCAAAGAATCTTACAATGAGCAGTTCTTC.

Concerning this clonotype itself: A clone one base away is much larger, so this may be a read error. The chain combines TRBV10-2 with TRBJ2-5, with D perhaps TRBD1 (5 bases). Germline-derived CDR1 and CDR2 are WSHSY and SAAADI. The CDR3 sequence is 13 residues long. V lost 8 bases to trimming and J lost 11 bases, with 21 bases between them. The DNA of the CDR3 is TGCGCCAGCTGCGAGACTGGCCAGGGTGAGCAGTACTTC. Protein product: CASCETGQGEQYF.

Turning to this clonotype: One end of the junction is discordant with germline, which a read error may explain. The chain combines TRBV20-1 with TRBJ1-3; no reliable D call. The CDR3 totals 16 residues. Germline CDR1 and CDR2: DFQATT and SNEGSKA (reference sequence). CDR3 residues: CSAIDQRSASGDTIYF. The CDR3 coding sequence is TGCAGTGCTATAGATCAGAGGAGTGCCTCTGGAGACACCATATATTTT.

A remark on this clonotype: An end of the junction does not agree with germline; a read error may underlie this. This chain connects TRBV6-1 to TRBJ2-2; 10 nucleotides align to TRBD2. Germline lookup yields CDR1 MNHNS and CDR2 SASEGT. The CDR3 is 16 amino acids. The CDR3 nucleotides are TGTGTCAGCAGTGCCGGGACTAGCGCTAACACCGGGAAGCTGTTTTTT. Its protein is CVSSAGTSANTGKLFF.

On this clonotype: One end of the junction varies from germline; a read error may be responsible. This CDR3 is CVSIDSGTRGARGADTQYF. The CDR3 coding sequence is TGTGTCAGCATCGACAGCGGGACTAGGGGCGCTAGGGGCGCAGATACGCAGTATTTT. The chain combines TRBV11-2 with TRBJ2-3, with TRBD2 identical over 8 bases. Looked up from germline, CDR1 is SGHAT and CDR2 is FQNNGV. The CDR3 runs to 19 residues.

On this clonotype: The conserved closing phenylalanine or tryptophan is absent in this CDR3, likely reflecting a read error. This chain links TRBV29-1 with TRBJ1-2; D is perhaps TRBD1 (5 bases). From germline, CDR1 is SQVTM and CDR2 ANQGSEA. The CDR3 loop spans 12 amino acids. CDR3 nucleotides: TGCCGCGTTGAGGCGTTAGGGGTTGGCTACACCTTA. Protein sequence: CRVEALGVGYTL.

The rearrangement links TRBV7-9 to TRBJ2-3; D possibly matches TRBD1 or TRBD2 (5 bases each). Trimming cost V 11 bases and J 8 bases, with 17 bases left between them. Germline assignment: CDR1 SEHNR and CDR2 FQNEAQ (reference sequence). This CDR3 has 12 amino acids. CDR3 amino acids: CAGSRGPVTQYF. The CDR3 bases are TGTGCCGGTAGCCGGGGCCCCGTTACGCAGTATTTT.

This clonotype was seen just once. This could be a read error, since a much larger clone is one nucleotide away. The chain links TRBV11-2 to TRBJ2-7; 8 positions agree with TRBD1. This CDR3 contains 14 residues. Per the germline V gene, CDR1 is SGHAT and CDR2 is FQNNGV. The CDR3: CTSSRTGFFYEQYF. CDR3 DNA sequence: TGTACCAGCAGCCGGACAGGGTTTTTCTACGAGCAGTACTTC.

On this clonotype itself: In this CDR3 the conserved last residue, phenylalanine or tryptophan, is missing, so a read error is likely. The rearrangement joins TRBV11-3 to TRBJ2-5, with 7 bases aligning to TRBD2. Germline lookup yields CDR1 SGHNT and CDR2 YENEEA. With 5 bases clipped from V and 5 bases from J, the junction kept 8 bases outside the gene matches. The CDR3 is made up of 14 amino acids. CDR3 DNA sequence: TGTGCCAGCAGCACTAGGGTGCGGGGGGAGACCCAGTACCCC. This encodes CASSTRVRGETQYP.

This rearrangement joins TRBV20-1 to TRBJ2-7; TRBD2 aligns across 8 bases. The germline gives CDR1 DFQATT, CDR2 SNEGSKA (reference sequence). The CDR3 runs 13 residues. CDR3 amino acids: CSSNVAGGYEQYF. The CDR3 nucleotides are TGCAGCTCTAATGTGGCGGGAGGTTACGAGCAGTACTTC.

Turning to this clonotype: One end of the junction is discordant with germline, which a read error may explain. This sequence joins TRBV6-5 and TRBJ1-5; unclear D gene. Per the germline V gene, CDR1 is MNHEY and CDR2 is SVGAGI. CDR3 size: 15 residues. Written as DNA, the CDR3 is TGTGCCAGGAGTTACAGTGGACGGGGTAGTCGGCCCCAGCATTTT. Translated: CARSYSGRGSRPQHF.

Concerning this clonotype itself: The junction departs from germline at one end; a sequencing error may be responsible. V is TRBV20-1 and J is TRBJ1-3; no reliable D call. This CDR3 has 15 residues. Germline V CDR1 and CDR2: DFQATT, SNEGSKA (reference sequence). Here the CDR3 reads CSARDGRSGENTIYF. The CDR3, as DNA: TGTAGTGCTAGAGATGGACGCAGTGGTGAAAACACCATATATTTT.

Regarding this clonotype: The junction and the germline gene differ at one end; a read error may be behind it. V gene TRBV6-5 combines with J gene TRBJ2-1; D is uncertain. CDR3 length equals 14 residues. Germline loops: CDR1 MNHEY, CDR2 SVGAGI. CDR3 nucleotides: TGTGCCAGTAGTTACTCCCCATCGAGGAATGAGCTGTTCTTC. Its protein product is CASSYSPSRNELFF.

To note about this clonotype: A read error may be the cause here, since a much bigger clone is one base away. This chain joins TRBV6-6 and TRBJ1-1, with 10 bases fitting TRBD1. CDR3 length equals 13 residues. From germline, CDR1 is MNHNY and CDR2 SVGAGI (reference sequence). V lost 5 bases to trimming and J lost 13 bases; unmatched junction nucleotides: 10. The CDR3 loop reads CASSPGTGEGVFF. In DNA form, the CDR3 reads TGTGCCAGCAGTCCCGGGACAGGGGAAGGAGTTTTCTTT.